This record concerns one TCR beta chain sequence. Its cognate antigen is unknown. Specified treatment: 15 to 20 received Ad26.COV2.S at low or high dose, single or two shots; roughly five received placebo; per-sample allocation not given. Sampling was performed 63 days after the first vaccine or placebo injection. Cohort 1b enrolled adults aged 18-55 years in Boston. Sequenced by immunoSEQ multiplex PCR; TCRdb stores in-frame clones only, minus some. This table holds roughly 400,000 clones, around 91% found once. The germline V gene encodes CDR1 ENHRY and CDR2 SYGVKD. V lost 4 bases to trimming and J lost 15 bases; unmatched junction nucleotides: 12. The CDR3 is 14 residues long. This entry belongs to a study of Ad26.COV2.S vaccination and SARS-CoV-2 variants. Study-wide results and limits: Individuals receiving vaccine had higher spike-specific TCR breadth than placebo recipients did.

The rearrangement links TRBV10-3 to TRBJ1-4; 9 bases agree with TRBD1. This specimen consisted of peripheral blood, obtained in a trial of Ad26.COV2.S vaccine versus placebo. This receptor was obtained from a person aged 18-60 years who received the Ad26.COV2.S COVID-19 vaccine or a placebo. The CDR3 DNA reads TGTGCCATCAGTGGGGGGGGACAGGGCCATGGGATGTTTTTT. Protein product: CAISGGGQGHGMFF.